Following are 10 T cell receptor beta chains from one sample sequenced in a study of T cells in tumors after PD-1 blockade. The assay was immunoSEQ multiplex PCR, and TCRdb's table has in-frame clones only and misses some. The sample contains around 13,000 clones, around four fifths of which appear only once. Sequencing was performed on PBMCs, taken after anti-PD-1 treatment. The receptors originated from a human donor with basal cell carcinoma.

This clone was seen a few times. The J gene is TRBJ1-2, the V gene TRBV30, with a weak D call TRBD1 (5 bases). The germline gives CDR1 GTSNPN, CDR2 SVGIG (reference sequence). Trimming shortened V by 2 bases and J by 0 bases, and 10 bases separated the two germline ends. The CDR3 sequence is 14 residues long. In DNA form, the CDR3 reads TGTGCCTGGAGTCGGGGACTAGCTAACTATGGCTACACCTTC. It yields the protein CAWSRGLANYGYTF.

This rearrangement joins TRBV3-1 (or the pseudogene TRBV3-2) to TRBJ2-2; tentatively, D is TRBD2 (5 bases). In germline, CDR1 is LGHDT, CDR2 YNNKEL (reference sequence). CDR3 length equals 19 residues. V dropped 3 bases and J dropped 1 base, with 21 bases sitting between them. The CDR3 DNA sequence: TGTGCCAGCAGCCATGTTCAGGCTCCCCGGGAAATGAACACCGGGGAGCTGTTTTTT. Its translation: CASSHVQAPREMNTGELFF.

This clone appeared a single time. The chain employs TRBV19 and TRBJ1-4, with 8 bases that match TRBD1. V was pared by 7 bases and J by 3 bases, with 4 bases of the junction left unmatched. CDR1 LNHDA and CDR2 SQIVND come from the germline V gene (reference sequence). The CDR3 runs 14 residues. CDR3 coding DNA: TGTGCCAGTAAGGACAGGGCGGCTAATGAAAAACTGTTTTTT. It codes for CASKDRAANEKLFF.

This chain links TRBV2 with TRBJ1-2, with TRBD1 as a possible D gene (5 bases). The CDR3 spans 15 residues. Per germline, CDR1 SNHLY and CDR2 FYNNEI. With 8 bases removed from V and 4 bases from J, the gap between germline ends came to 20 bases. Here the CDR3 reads CASQRGRMASYGYTF. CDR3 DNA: TGTGCCAGCCAACGGGGCAGGATGGCGAGCTATGGCTACACCTTC.

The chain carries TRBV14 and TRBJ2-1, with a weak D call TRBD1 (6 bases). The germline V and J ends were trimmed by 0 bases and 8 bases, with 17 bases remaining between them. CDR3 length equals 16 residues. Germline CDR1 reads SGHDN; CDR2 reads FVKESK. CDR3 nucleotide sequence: TGTGCCAGCAGCCAAGAGGGACGACAGGTTAGGGATGAGCAGTTCTTC. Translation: CASSQEGRQVRDEQFF.

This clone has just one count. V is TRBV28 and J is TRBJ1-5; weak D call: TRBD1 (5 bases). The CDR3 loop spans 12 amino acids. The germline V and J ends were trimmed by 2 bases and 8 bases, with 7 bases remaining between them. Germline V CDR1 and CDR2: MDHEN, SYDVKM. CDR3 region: CASSLGGEPQHF. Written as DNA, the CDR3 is TGTGCCAGCAGTTTAGGGGGGGAGCCCCAGCATTTT.

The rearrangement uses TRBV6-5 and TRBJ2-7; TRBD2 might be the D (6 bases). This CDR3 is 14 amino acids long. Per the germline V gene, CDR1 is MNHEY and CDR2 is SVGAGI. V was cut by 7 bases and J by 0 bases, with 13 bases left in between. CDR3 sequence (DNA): TGTGCCAGCAACGAGGGCGGGGTCTCCTACGAGCAGTACTTC. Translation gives CASNEGGVSYEQYF.

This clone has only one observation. CDR3 sequence reads: CASSEPGGPEAFF. CDR3 DNA sequence: TGTGCCAGCAGTGAACCAGGGGGGCCGGAAGCTTTCTTT. The rearrangement uses TRBV25-1 and TRBJ1-1, with 7 bases fitting TRBD1. Per germline, CDR1 MGHDK and CDR2 SYGVNS. The CDR3 totals 13 residues. J was trimmed by 8 bases and V by 2 bases; bases with no gene match: 5.

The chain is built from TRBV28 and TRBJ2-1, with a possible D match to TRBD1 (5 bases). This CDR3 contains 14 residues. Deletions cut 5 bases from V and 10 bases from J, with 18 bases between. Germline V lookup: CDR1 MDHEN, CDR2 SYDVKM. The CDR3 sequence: CASSGGQGLREQFF. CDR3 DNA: TGTGCCAGCAGTGGTGGACAAGGGCTAAGGGAGCAGTTCTTC.

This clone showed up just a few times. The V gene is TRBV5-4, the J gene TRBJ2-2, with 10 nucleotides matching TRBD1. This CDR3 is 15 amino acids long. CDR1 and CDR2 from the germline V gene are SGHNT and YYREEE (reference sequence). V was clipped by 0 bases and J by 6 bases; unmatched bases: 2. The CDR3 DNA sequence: TGTGCCAGCAGCTTGGCCGGGACAGGGGCCGGGGAGCTGTTTTTT. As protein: CASSLAGTGAGELFF. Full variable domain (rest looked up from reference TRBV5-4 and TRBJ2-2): ETGVTQSPTHLIKTRGQQVTLRCSSQSGHNTVSWYQQALGQGPQFIFQYYREEENGRGNFPPRFSGLQFPNYSSELNVNALELDDSALYLCASSLAGTGAGELFFGEGSRLTVL.